This TCR beta chain comes out of a study of cytomegalovirus exposure and HLA in healthy donors. Study-level results: Data from an earlier analysis indicated that most TCR beta V segments were productive either about 90% or about 30% of the time.

The study ran its PCR with 60 Vbeta and 13 Jbeta primers. Clones were read by immunoSEQ multiplex PCR, and TCRdb kept only the in-frame ones, dropping some. The data contain around 120,000 clones, approximately 78% of them seen just once; the ten biggest clones take up 2.5% to 3.5%. This clone has just a few counts. Its target is unknown. Source material: PBMCs. The sequence derives from a woman aged 25-40 years in good health and CMV-seropositive.

DNA of the CDR3: TGTGCCAGCAGCTCCCGCCGGTGGGGGGGCCCCAATGAGCAGTTCTTC. Protein product: CASSSRRWGGPNEQFF. The gene calls are TRBV11-2 and TRBJ2-1; D may be TRBD2 (7 bases). The germline V gene has CDR1 SGHAT and CDR2 FQNNGV. CDR3 length: 16 residues. The V end was cut by 4 bases, the J end by 6 bases, with 19 bases between.